What follows are 30 T cell receptor beta chains derived from one specimen sequenced in a study of OX40 agonist ivuxolimab in advanced cancers. Profiling relied on immunoSEQ multiplex PCR, and the TCRdb table lists in-frame clones only, not all of them. The sample consists of more than 40,000 clones, about nine tenths of them appearing once. Sequencing was performed on CD4+ or CD8+ T cells sorted from blood, taken in a trial of the OX40 agonist ivuxolimab. All receptors come from an adult with an advanced solid tumor such as melanoma, head and neck, liver or kidney cancer.

The V gene is TRBV7-2, the J gene TRBJ1-2; D gene ambiguous. CDR3 length: 13 residues. Germline CDR1 and CDR2: SGHTA and FQGNSA. Trimming cost V 6 bases and J 4 bases, with 12 bases left between them. The CDR3 coding sequence is TGTGCCAGCAGTATTCCGGGGAGCTATGGCTACACCTTC. Amino acid sequence: CASSIPGSYGYTF.

The V and J genes are TRBV18 and TRBJ1-5; no definite D call. The germline V gene encodes CDR1 KGHSH and CDR2 LQKENI. Trimming cost V 2 bases and J 4 bases, with 9 bases left between them. The CDR3 is 14 residues long. CDR3 sequence: CASSPITENQPQHF. CDR3 coding DNA: TGTGCCAGCTCACCAATTACGGAGAATCAGCCCCAGCATTTT.

This sequence joins TRBV27 and TRBJ1-2; a weak D match, TRBD1 (5 bases). The CDR3 length is 15 residues. Germline values: CDR1 MNHEY, CDR2 SMNVEV (reference sequence). V dropped 6 bases and J dropped 8 bases, with 22 bases sitting between them. The CDR3 nucleotides read TGTGCCAGCAGCACCGGGGGTAGTCTCCTTGGCGGCTACACCTTC. Translated: CASSTGGSLLGGYTF.

The chain carries TRBV5-4 and TRBJ1-6; D gene uncertain. The V gene's germline CDR1 is SGHNT and CDR2 YYREEE (reference sequence). Trimming removed 0 bases from V and 6 bases from J, with 10 bases in between. The CDR3 contains 15 residues. In DNA form, the CDR3 reads TGTGCCAGCAGCTTGGATCCCGGAAGTAATTCACCCCTCCACTTT. Its translation is CASSLDPGSNSPLHF. Full variable domain (rest looked up from reference TRBV5-4 and TRBJ1-6): ETGVTQSPTHLIKTRGQQVTLRCSSQSGHNTVSWYQQALGQGPQFIFQYYREEENGRGNFPPRFSGLQFPNYSSELNVNALELDDSALYLCASSLDPGSNSPLHFGNGTRLTVT.

The chain couples TRBV7-2 to TRBJ1-1; unclear D gene. The CDR3 loop spans 13 amino acids. Germline V gene lookup returns CDR1 SGHTA and CDR2 FQGNSA. V was pared by 1 base and J by 1 base, with 4 bases between. CDR3 in amino acids: CASSLVPNTEAFF. The CDR3, as DNA: TGTGCCAGCAGCTTAGTGCCGAACACTGAAGCTTTCTTT.

This sequence joins TRBV19 and TRBJ1-4, with D unclear. Germline V gene sequence: CDR1 LNHDA, CDR2 SQIVND (reference sequence). The CDR3 spans 16 residues. The germline V and J ends were trimmed by 8 bases and 4 bases, with 20 bases remaining between them. The CDR3 DNA follows: TGTGCCAGTTCCCGGGGAGGAGGGTCCGGTAATGAAAAACTGTTTTTT. It encodes CASSRGGGSGNEKLFF.

J is TRBJ1-5 and V is TRBV12-5; no firm D call. Germline lookup yields CDR1 LGHNT and CDR2 FRNRAP. V lost 5 bases to trimming and J lost 0 bases, with 14 bases between them. This CDR3 is 16 amino acids long. The chain's CDR3 is CASGVWKHYSNQPQHF. The DNA of the CDR3 is TGTGCTAGTGGTGTGTGGAAACATTATAGCAATCAGCCCCAGCATTTT.

The V call is TRBV13, the J call TRBJ1-1; 8 positions agree with TRBD1. The germline V gene encodes CDR1 PRHDT and CDR2 FYEKMQ (reference sequence). This CDR3 is 15 amino acids long. After removal of 4 bases from V and 3 bases from J, the junction contained 7 bases not matched to a gene. CDR3 in DNA: TGTGCCAGCAGCTCAACAGGGGGGTTTCACACTGAAGCTTTCTTT. Residues: CASSSTGGFHTEAFF.

The chain carries TRBV2 and TRBJ2-3; the D gene is possibly TRBD1 (6 bases). Per germline, CDR1 SNHLY and CDR2 FYNNEI. CDR3 length equals 15 residues. V was cut by 3 bases and J by 2 bases, with 12 bases left in between. The CDR3 DNA is TGTGCCAGCAGTGAGGAGGCAGGGGTCACAGATACGCAGTATTTT. Translation: CASSEEAGVTDTQYF.

The chain carries TRBV4-1 and TRBJ2-1; 9 bases line up with TRBD2. V lost 8 bases, J lost 6 bases, and 14 bases stayed unmatched. This CDR3 spans 16 amino acids. Germline CDR1 and CDR2: MGHRA and YSYEKL. The CDR3 sequence is CASGGTGTSTLNEQFF. Written as DNA, the CDR3 is TGCGCCAGCGGAGGGACGGGGACTAGCACTCTCAATGAGCAGTTCTTC.

The genes are TRBV15 and TRBJ1-2; a weak D match, TRBD1 (6 bases). The CDR3 is 15 residues long. Germline V lookup: CDR1 LNHNV, CDR2 YYDKDF (reference sequence). V was trimmed by 5 bases and J by 0 bases, leaving 13 bases between them. This chain's CDR3 is CATSAGGQANYGYTF. The CDR3 coding sequence is TGTGCCACCAGCGCCGGGGGCCAAGCTAACTATGGCTACACCTTC.

The chain combines TRBV7-2 with TRBJ1-2; D unresolved. This CDR3 is 16 amino acids long. Germline CDR1 SGHTA, CDR2 FQGNSA. The ends were cut back, 0 bases at V and 0 bases at J, with 11 bases in the middle. CDR3 DNA sequence: TGTGCCAGCAGCTTAGCCGGGGAAGTGTCTAACTATGGCTACACCTTC. It specifies CASSLAGEVSNYGYTF.

The chain employs TRBV7-8 and TRBJ2-1, with TRBD2 identical over 8 bases. Germline V CDR1 and CDR2: SGHVS, FQNEAQ. This CDR3 region has 15 residues. The V and J ends lost 1 base and 3 bases, in that order; junction bases with no gene match: 2. CDR3 coding DNA: TGTGCCAGCAGCTTAGTAGCGGGGTTCTACAATGAGCAGTTCTTC. Translating gives CASSLVAGFYNEQFF. The full variable domain, in which reference TRBV7-8 and TRBJ2-1 provide the parts outside the CDR3, is GAGVSQSPRYKVAKRGQDVALRCDPISGHVSLFWYQQALGQGPEFLTYFQNEAQLDKSGLPSDRFFAERPEGSVSTLKIQRTQQEDSAVYLCASSLVAGFYNEQFFGPGTRLTVL.

The rearrangement links TRBV28 to TRBJ1-1; no reliable D call. The CDR3 is 15 amino acids. The germline CDR1 and CDR2 sequences are MDHEN and SYDVKM. V was trimmed by 5 bases and J by 3 bases, leaving 16 bases between them. The CDR3 nucleotides read TGTGCCAGCAGTGGTAGTTGGAGGAGAGACACTGAAGCTTTCTTT. Protein product: CASSGSWRRDTEAFF. The complete variable domain, with remaining parts taken from reference TRBV28 and TRBJ1-1, reads DVKVTQSSRYLVKRTGEKVFLECVQDMDHENMFWYRQDPGLGLRLIYFSYDVKMKEKGDIPEGYSVSREKKERFSLILESASTNQTSMYLCASSGSWRRDTEAFFGQGTRLTVV.

The V call is TRBV2, the J call TRBJ2-3, with 8 bases identical to TRBD2. V was clipped by 7 bases and J by 3 bases; unmatched bases: 9. The V gene's germline CDR1 is SNHLY and CDR2 FYNNEI. The CDR3 length is 15 residues. This CDR3 is CASNYRVAGTDTQYF. Here the CDR3 DNA reads TGTGCCAGCAATTATCGGGTAGCGGGGACAGATACGCAGTATTTT.

The CDR3: CASRWSSGLNTEAFF. The CDR3 DNA is TGTGCCAGCAGATGGTCTTCTGGTTTGAACACTGAAGCTTTCTTT. V usage is TRBV6-5 and J usage is TRBJ1-1; D is unclear. The V end lost 6 bases, the J end lost 0 bases, and 14 bases lay between the germline ends. The CDR3 is 15 amino acids. Germline V gives CDR1 MNHEY, CDR2 SVGAGI.

With respect to this clone: At one of its ends the junction is not consistent with the germline gene, which may arise from a read error. The J gene is TRBJ2-1, the V gene TRBV28; the match to TRBD2 covers 11 bases. CDR1 MDHEN and CDR2 SYDVKM come from the germline V gene. This CDR3 is built from 13 residues. The CDR3 DNA sequence: TGTGCCAGCAGTTTAGTTAGCGGGAGGGCCGTCCTCTTC. Residues: CASSLVSGRAVLF.

V usage is TRBV4-3 and J usage is TRBJ2-3, with 12 bases fitting TRBD2. This CDR3 has 17 amino acids. Germline-derived CDR1 and CDR2 are LGHNA and YSLEER. The trim removed 0 bases at V and 5 bases at J, leaving 6 bases unmatched. CDR3 in DNA: TGCGCCAGCAGCCAAGATGTGACTAGCGGGGGATTAGATACGCAGTATTTT. It codes for CASSQDVTSGGLDTQYF.

This chain links TRBV7-9 with TRBJ1-1; D may be TRBD1 (6 bases). CDR1 SEHNR and CDR2 FQNEAQ come from the germline V gene (reference sequence). This CDR3 contains 15 residues. V lost 3 bases and J 2 bases, leaving 13 bases between the germline ends. CDR3 region: CASSLRGVDNTEAFF. Written as DNA, the CDR3 is TGTGCCAGCAGCTTGAGGGGGGTAGACAACACTGAAGCTTTCTTT.

V is TRBV7-8 and J is TRBJ1-2; D unclear. V was trimmed by 5 bases and J by 0 bases, leaving 10 bases between them. The V gene's germline CDR1 is SGHVS and CDR2 FQNEAQ. This CDR3 has 14 amino acids. CDR3 residues: CASSPTRANYGYTF. Here the CDR3 DNA reads TGTGCCAGCAGCCCTACAAGGGCTAACTATGGCTACACCTTC.

The chain is built from TRBV5-5 and TRBJ1-2, with TRBD1 as a possible D gene (5 bases). V gave up 4 bases and J gave up 5 bases, with 15 bases separating them. Looked up from germline, CDR1 is SGHKS and CDR2 is YYEKEE (reference sequence). The CDR3 is 14 residues long. The chain's CDR3 is CASSPQGIRYGYTF. The CDR3 DNA reads TGTGCCAGCAGCCCCCAGGGTATTCGGTATGGCTACACCTTC.

The chain is built from TRBV7-9 and TRBJ2-5; D perhaps matches TRBD2 (6 bases). CDR3 length: 11 residues. The germline V gene encodes CDR1 SEHNR and CDR2 FQNEAQ (reference sequence). V shed 5 bases and J shed 7 bases, with 8 bases lying between them. In nucleotides, the CDR3 is TGTGCCAGCAGCAACGGGGGGACCCAGTACTTC. As protein: CASSNGGTQYF.

CDR3 residues: CASSSIGTGENSPLHF. In nucleotides, the CDR3 is TGCGCCAGCAGCTCCATAGGGACAGGGGAGAATTCACCCCTCCACTTT. The J gene is TRBJ1-6, the V gene TRBV5-1; 10 bases are a match to TRBD1. Looked up from germline, CDR1 is SGHRS and CDR2 is YFSETQ. The ends lost 3 bases at V and 7 bases at J; junction bases unmatched: 7. This CDR3 has 16 residues.

The genes are TRBV7-2 and TRBJ2-3; tentatively, D is TRBD1 (6 bases). Germline V gene sequence: CDR1 SGHTA, CDR2 FQGNSA. CDR3 size: 14 residues. V dropped 5 bases and J dropped 1 base, with 10 bases sitting between them. CDR3 sequence (DNA): TGTGCCAGCAGCCGACAGGACCGCACAGATACGCAGTATTTT. The encoded protein is CASSRQDRTDTQYF.

V usage is TRBV11-2 and J usage is TRBJ2-3; 11 bases map to TRBD2. CDR3 size: 17 residues. Germline V CDR1 and CDR2: SGHAT, FQNNGV. The V gene end was trimmed by 3 bases and the J gene end by 3 bases; junction bases not matched to a gene: 8. The CDR3 spells CASSFRLAGPQTDTQYF. In DNA form, the CDR3 reads TGTGCCAGCAGCTTCAGACTAGCGGGACCCCAAACAGATACGCAGTATTTT.

The chain links TRBV28 to TRBJ1-3, with a tentative D call TRBD1 (6 bases). V was pared by 5 bases and J by 0 bases, with 17 bases between. Germline CDR1 and CDR2: MDHEN and SYDVKM. This CDR3 region has 17 residues. This chain's CDR3 is CASSGGTGSSSGNTIYF. DNA of the CDR3: TGTGCCAGCAGTGGGGGAACAGGGAGTAGCTCTGGAAACACCATATATTTT.

The J gene is TRBJ1-2, the V gene TRBV5-1, with D possibly being TRBD1 (5 bases). The ends were cut back, 0 bases at V and 7 bases at J, with 13 bases in the middle. The CDR3 loop spans 14 amino acids. The germline V gene encodes CDR1 SGHRS and CDR2 YFSETQ. The CDR3, as DNA: TGCGCCAGCAGCTTGGGGGACCAGCCGGCTGGCTACACCTTC. It codes for CASSLGDQPAGYTF.

This chain links TRBV25-1 with TRBJ2-7; TRBD1 matches at 7 bases. Germline V gives CDR1 MGHDK, CDR2 SYGVNS. The CDR3 loop spans 14 amino acids. Trimming cost V 3 bases and J 1 base; bases outside gene matches: 3. CDR3 amino acids: CASSDRTGSYEQYF. The CDR3 DNA is TGTGCCAGCAGTGACAGGACAGGATCCTACGAGCAGTACTTC.

The rearrangement uses TRBV9 and TRBJ1-1; the match to TRBD1 covers 8 bases. Germline-derived CDR1 and CDR2 are SGDLS and YYNGEE. Trimming took 3 bases from V and 6 from J; bases not matched to a gene: 7. The CDR3 totals 14 residues. This chain's CDR3 is CASSEGQGQAEAFF. CDR3 in DNA: TGTGCCAGCAGCGAAGGACAGGGCCAAGCTGAAGCTTTCTTT.

The rearrangement uses TRBV2 and TRBJ1-1, with D unclear. Germline CDR1 is SNHLY and CDR2 is FYNNEI. V lost 4 bases and J lost 0, with 6 bases in between. The CDR3 extends over 13 amino acids. The CDR3 nucleotides read TGTGCCAGCAGTGGGACGGTGAACACTGAAGCTTTCTTT. This encodes CASSGTVNTEAFF.